Below, one T cell receptor (beta chain) is given with its context. The data are from a study of human CD8 memory T cell subsets. The CDR3 sequence is 13 residues long. CDR1 and CDR2 (germline): MNHNS, SASEGT. UMI-labeled 5' RACE generated the TCR beta libraries. TCRdb reprocessed the 5' RACE reads, with one entry per CDR3 protein and no DNA. The table lists just under 5,000 distinct CDR3 sequences. V and J are TRBV6-1 and TRBJ1-1. The material sequenced was CD8+ effector memory T cells (TEM) sorted from PBMCs. Regarding subset: effector memory CD8 T cells, CCR7- CD45RO+ CD95+. The clonotype was recovered from a human donor in good health. The CDR3: CASSDTENTEAFF.